Sequencing of this TCR beta chain was carried out in a study of PD-1 blockade in classical Hodgkin lymphoma. Each patient's relapse followed autologous stem cell transplantation, and brentuximab vedotin exposure varied. Assay: immunoSEQ multiplex PCR; the TCRdb copy retains only in-frame clones and omits some. This table has about 40,000 clones, 78% appearing once. V was trimmed by 5 bases and J by 6 bases, leaving 14 bases between them. The CDR3 sequence is 13 residues long. The germline CDR1 and CDR2 sequences are GTSNPN and SVGIG (reference sequence). The rearrangement uses TRBV30 and TRBJ2-1; D not resolved. The starting material was peripheral blood mononuclear cells (PBMCs), obtained at baseline. This sequence originates from a human donor with classical Hodgkin lymphoma. The CDR3 protein is CAWSATLVNEQFF. Here the CDR3 DNA reads TGTGCCTGGTCGGCGACGCTGGTCAATGAGCAGTTCTTC.